This TCR beta chain was observed in a study of shared clonotypes between healthy human individuals. Study background: Three plates each covered CD4 naive and memory; CD8 naive two, CD8 memory one.

The CDR3 runs to 15 residues. V dropped 8 bases and J dropped 5 bases, with 19 bases sitting between them. Germline V gives CDR1 ENHRY, CDR2 SYGVKD. The repertoire was sequenced with immunoSEQ multiplex PCR; TCRdb's copy has only in-frame clones and lacks some. The sample carries a few hundred thousand clones, roughly 97% recorded once. Study-level points and caveats: Despite large depth, rarefaction showed incomplete sorted-subset sequencing. A few donors had roughly 5% of their naive CD4 clonotypes in common. Naive subsets generally had larger estimated richness than memory subsets.

About this clone itself: Its matching antigen is unknown.

The clonotype was recovered from a woman between 25 and 40 years old in good health. The sequenced material came from naive CD4+ T cells sorted from blood. Subset denoted: CD45RA+ positively selected. The chain joins TRBV10-3 to TRBJ2-1; D uncertain. The CDR3 region is CAIGIRYQEDNEQFF. CDR3 bases: TGTGCCATCGGTATTCGGTACCAGGAAGACAATGAGCAGTTCTTC.